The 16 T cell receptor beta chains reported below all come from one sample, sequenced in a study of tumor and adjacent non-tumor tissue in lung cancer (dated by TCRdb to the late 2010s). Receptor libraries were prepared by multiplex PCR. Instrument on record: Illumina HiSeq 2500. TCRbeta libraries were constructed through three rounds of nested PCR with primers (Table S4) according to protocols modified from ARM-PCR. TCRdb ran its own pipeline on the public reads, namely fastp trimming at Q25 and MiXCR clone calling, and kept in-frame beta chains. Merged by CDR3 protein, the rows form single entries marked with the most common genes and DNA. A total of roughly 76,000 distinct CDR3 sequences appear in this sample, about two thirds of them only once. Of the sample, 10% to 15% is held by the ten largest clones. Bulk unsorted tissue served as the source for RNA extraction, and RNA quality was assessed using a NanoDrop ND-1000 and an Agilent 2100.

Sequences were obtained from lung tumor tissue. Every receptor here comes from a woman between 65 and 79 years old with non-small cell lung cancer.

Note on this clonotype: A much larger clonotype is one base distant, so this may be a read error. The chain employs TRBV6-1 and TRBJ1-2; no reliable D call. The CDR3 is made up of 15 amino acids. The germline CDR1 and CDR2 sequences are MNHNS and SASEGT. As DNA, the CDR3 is TGTCCCAGCCGCGTTGGGCAGGTTTATAACTATGGCTACACCTTC. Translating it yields CPSRVGQVYNYGYTF.

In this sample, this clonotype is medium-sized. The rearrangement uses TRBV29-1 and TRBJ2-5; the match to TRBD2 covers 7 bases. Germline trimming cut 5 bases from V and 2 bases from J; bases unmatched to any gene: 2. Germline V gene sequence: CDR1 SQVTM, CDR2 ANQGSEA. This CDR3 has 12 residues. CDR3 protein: CSVRLAQETQYF. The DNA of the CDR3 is TGCAGCGTTAGACTAGCTCAAGAGACCCAGTACTTC.

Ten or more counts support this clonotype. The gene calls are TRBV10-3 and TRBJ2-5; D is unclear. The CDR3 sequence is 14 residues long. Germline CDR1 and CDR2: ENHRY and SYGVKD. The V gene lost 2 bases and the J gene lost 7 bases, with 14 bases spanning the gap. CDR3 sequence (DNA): TGTGCCATCAGTGAGGGGCCAGGCCTGGGGACCCAGTACTTC. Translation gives CAISEGPGLGTQYF.

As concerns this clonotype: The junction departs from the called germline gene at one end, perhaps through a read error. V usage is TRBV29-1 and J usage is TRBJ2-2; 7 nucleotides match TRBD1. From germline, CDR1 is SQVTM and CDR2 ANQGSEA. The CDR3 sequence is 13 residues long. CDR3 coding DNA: TGCAGCGTTGTTAGGGGGCAAAACGGGGAGCTGCTTTTT. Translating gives CSVVRGQNGELLF.

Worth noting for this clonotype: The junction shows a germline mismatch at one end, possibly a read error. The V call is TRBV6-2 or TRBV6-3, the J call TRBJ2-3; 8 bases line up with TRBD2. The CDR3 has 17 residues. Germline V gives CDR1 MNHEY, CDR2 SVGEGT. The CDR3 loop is CASSYRFRAGDTDTQYF. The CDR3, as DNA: TGCGCCAGCAGTTACAGATTTCGAGCGGGAGACACAGATACGCAGTATTTT.

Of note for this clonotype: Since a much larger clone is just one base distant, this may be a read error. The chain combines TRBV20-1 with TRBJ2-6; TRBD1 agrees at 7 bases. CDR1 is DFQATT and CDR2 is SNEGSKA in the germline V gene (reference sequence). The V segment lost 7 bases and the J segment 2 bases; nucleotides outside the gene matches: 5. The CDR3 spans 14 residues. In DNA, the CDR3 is TGCAGTGTGCCTACAGGGGCTGGGGCCAACGTCCTGACTTTC. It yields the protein CSVPTGAGANVLTF.

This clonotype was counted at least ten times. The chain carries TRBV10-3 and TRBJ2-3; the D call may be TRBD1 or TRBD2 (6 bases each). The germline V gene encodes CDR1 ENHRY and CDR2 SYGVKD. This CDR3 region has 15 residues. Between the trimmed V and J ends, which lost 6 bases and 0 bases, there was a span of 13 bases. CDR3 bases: TGTGCCATCAGAGGAGGGGGGTCTAGCACAGATACGCAGTATTTT. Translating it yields CAIRGGGSSTDTQYF.

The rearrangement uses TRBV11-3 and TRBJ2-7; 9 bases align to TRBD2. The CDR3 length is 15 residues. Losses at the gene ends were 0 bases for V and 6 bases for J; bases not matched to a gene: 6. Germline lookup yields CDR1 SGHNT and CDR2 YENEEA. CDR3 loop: CASSLDTSGCLEQYF. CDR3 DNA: TGTGCCAGCAGCTTAGATACTAGCGGGTGCCTCGAGCAGTACTTC. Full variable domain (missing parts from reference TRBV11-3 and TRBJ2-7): EAGVVQSPRYKIIEKKQPVAFWCNPISGHNTLYWYLQNLGQGPELLIRYENEEAVDDSQLPKDRFSAERLKGVDSTLKIQPAELGDSAVYLCASSLDTSGCLEQYFGPGTRLTVT.

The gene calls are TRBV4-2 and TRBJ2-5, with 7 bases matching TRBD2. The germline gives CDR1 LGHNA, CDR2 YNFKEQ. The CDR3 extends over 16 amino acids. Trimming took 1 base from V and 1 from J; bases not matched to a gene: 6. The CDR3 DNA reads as TGTGCCAGCAGCCAAGGAGCAGCGGGAAGCCAAGAGACCCAGTACTTC. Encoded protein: CASSQGAAGSQETQYF.

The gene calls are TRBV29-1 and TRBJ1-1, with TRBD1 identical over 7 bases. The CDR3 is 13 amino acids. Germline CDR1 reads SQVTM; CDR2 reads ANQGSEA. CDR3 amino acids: CIVGQVANTEAFF. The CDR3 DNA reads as TGCATCGTAGGACAGGTCGCGAACACTGAAGCTTTCTTT.

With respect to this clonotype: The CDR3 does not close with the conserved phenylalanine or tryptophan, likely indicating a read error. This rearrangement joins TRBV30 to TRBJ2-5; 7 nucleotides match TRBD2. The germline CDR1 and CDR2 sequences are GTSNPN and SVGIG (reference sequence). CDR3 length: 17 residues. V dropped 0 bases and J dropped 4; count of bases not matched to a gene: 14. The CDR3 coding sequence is TGTGCCTGGAGTGTACCCCCTTCGACTAGCTTAGTAGAGACCCAGTACTCG. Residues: CAWSVPPSTSLVETQYS.

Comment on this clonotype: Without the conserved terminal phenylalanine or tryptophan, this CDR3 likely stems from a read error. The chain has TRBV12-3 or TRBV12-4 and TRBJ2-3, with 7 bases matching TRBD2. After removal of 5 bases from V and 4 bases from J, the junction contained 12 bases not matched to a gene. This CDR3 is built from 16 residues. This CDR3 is CASSTQTREGADTQYS. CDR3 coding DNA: TGTGCCAGCAGTACCCAGACTAGGGAGGGAGCAGATACGCAGTATTCT.

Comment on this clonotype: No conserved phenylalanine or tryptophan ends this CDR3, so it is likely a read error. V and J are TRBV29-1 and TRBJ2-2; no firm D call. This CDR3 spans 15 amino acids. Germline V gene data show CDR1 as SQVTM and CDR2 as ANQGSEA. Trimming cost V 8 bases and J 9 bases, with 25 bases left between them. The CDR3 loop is CSTLSSVENTWELFL. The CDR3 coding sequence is TGCAGCACCCTTAGCAGCGTAGAGAATACCTGGGAGCTGTTTTTA.

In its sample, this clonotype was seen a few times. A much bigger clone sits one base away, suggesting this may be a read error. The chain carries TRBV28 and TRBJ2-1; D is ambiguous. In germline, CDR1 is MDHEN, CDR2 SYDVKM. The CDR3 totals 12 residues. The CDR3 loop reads CASSTQVTEQLF. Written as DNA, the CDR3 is TGTGCCAGCAGTACCCAGGTCACTGAGCAGCTCTTC. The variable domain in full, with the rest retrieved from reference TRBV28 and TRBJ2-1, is DVKVTQSSRYLVKRTGEKVFLECVQDMDHENMFWYRQDPGLGLRLIYFSYDVKMKEKGDIPEGYSVSREKKERFSLILESASTNQTSMYLCASSTQVTEQLFGPGTRLTVL.

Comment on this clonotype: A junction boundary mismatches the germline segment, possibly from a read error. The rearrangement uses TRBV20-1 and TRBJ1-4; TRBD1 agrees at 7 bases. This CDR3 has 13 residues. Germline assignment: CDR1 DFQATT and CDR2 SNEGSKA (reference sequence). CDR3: CSTRDQGGEKLFF. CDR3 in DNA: TGCAGTACTAGAGATCAGGGGGGTGAAAAACTGTTTTTT.

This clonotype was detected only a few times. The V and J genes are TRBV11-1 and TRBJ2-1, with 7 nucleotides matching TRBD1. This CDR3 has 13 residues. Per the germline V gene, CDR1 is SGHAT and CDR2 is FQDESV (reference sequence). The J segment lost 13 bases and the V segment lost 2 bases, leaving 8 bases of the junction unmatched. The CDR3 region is CASSLHRGWDQFF. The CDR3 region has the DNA TGTGCCAGCAGCTTACACAGGGGATGGGATCAGTTCTTC.